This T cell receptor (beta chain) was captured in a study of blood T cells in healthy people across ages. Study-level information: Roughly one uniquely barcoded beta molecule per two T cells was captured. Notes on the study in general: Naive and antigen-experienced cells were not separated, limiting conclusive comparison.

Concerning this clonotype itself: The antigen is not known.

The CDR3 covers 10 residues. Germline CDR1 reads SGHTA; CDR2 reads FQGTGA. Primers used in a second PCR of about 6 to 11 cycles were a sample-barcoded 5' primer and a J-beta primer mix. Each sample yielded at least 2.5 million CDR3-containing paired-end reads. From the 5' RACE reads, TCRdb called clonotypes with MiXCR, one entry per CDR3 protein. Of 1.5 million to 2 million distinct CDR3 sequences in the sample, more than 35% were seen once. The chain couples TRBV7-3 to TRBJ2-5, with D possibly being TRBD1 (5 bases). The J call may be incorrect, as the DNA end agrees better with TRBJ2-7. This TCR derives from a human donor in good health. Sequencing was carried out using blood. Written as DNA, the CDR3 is TGTGCCAGGGGGCAACACGAGCAGTACTTC. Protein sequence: CARGQHEQYF.